Listed here is a single T cell receptor beta chain. Its antigen is still unknown. Treatment noted: oral pan-JAK inhibitor, 5-10 mg twice daily. Peripheral blood, together with lesional scalp punch biopsies, was collected from alopecia areata patients. This record comes from a study of CD8+ T cells in alopecia areata. Investigators isolated RNA and reverse transcribed it into cDNA to act as the sequencing template. Here immunoSEQ multiplex PCR was the method, and the copy in TCRdb shows in-frame clones only, minus some. The sample contains a few hundred thousand clones, over 60% of which appear only once. Whole-study findings and limits: Affected lesional scalp, above all in alopecia totalis/universalis, was more clonal than normal scalp.

There are 15 residues in the CDR3. V dropped 0 bases and J dropped 7 bases, with 14 bases sitting between them. Germline V gene data show CDR1 as SGHRS and CDR2 as YFSETQ. The rearrangement links TRBV5-1 to TRBJ1-5, with D maybe TRBD1 (6 bases). The material sequenced was CD4+ T cells sorted from blood, taken between weeks 43 and 45, from a patient treated with tofacitinib. This receptor was identified in a human donor with alopecia areata. CDR3 in amino acids: CASSLAGQGQQPQHF. Here the CDR3 DNA reads TGCGCCAGCAGCTTGGCTGGGCAGGGGCAGCAGCCCCAGCATTTT.